This paragraph reports one TCR beta chain. Treatment here: around 19 received Ad26.COV2.S at low or high dose, single or two shots; five or six received placebo; per-sample allocation not given. Vaccine and placebo recipients were sampled on day 63 after the first injection. The data were taken from a study of Ad26.COV2.S vaccination and SARS-CoV-2 variants. The germline V gene encodes CDR1 SGHDN and CDR2 FVKESK. J gave up 6 bases and V 2 bases, and 13 bases lay outside the gene matches. This CDR3 region has 17 residues. Measured with immunoSEQ multiplex PCR; TCRdb has only the in-frame clones, and not every one. The data contain fewer than 500,000 clones, 89% of them singletons.

The TCR was taken from a person aged 18-65 years who received the Ad26.COV2.S COVID-19 vaccine or a placebo. This chain connects TRBV14 to TRBJ2-1; 7 positions agree with TRBD2. This sample comprised peripheral blood, obtained in a trial of Ad26.COV2.S vaccine versus placebo. The DNA of the CDR3 is TGTGCCAGCAGCCAATCCGCTATGCGCGGGAGAGGCAATGAGCAGTTCTTC. Protein: CASSQSAMRGRGNEQFF.